This record covers a single TCR beta chain. Unique molecular identifiers tagged the TCRbeta library. One entry per CDR3 protein, called by TCRdb with MiXCR from the PCR reads. The repertoire holds around 200,000 distinct CDR3 sequences, with about a tenth as singletons. The CDR3 covers 15 residues. In germline, CDR1 is SGHRS, CDR2 YFSETQ. J gave up 3 bases and V 5 bases, and 10 bases lay outside the gene matches. The data stem from a study of T-cell reconstitution after alpha-beta-depleted transplantation in children. This receptor was taken from a human donor who donated a stem cell graft to a child with acute lymphoblastic leukemia. The J gene is TRBJ2-7, the V gene TRBV5-1; 8 bases align to TRBD1. Sequencing used PBMCs from the stem cell graft donor, obtained from the stem cell graft. Written as DNA, the CDR3 is TGCGCCAGCAGGTTTACCGGGACAGGTCTCTACGAGCAGTACTTC. Its protein product is CASRFTGTGLYEQYF.